This T cell receptor (beta chain) was observed in a study of T-cell reconstitution after alpha-beta-depleted transplantation in children. The TCRbeta library incorporated unique molecular identifiers. TCRdb used MiXCR to reprocess the PCR reads, holding one entry per CDR3 protein. The table includes some 250,000 distinct CDR3 sequences, 12% detected once. The sequence came from a human donor who donated a stem cell graft to a child with acute lymphoblastic leukemia. Sequencing used PBMCs from the stem cell graft donor, obtained from the stem cell graft.

The CDR3 loop reads CASRHGQFNTEAFF. DNA of the CDR3: TGTGCCAGTAGACACGGACAGTTTAACACTGAAGCTTTCTTT. The genes are TRBV19 and TRBJ1-1, with a tentative D call TRBD1 (6 bases). Deletions cut 6 bases from V and 2 bases from J, with 13 bases between. The germline V gene encodes CDR1 LNHDA and CDR2 SQIVND (reference sequence). The CDR3 spans 14 residues.